This entry is about one T cell receptor beta chain. Its antigen specificity is not known. Per-base quality was not reported, and no clone a single base away is much larger than it. Via the germline V gene, CDR1 is SGHVS and CDR2 FNYEAQ. Measured from the cysteine to the phenylalanine, the CDR3 is 14 residues long. Solely the CDR3 DNA is kept, with 42 bases framed from the first base. Trimming takes 0 bases from V and 5 bases from J, and the germline ends sit 11 bases apart. CD8 naive samples were obtained by positive selection for CCR7 among CD45RO-negative cells, yielding a CD45RA+CCR7+ population from which TemRA cells were excluded. Healthy HIV-negative adults with no recently reported acute infections or vaccinations were included as donors. Every donor was a Caucasian adult living in Nashville, Tennessee, USA. Blood was obtained by leukapheresis, after which PBMCs were separated by Ficoll-Histopaque density gradient centrifugation and cryopreserved in liquid nitrogen vapor phase. Analytical flow cytometry was used to check the purity and quantity of every magnetically sorted T cell population. Each sorted fraction had its genomic DNA isolated and then quantified by UV absorbance on a Nanodrop 2000c.

Using the deep immunoSEQ assay, TCR CDR3 regions were amplified from genomic DNA by multiplex PCR. Extracted genomic DNA from each cell subset was distributed evenly across all wells of several immunoSEQ 96-well plates, and each plate was treated as a replicate. For sorted subsets, each replicate PCR was loaded with 150 to 250 ng genomic DNA, equivalent to about 33,000 T cell genomes. The purified libraries were quantified using a Qubit 3.0 fluorometer, sized with a Bioanalyzer 2100, and then quantified again using the KAPA Library Quantification kit. Every immunoSEQ 96-well plate was sequenced on a dedicated single-read 150-cycle Illumina NextSeq 550 flow cell. Under the source paper's analysis protocol: The immunoSEQ output contained only junctional sequences without quality scores, so filtering could not match that applied to full-length reads. To assign V/J genes and CDR3, sequences were annotated against IMGT germline references using PyIR, a Python wrapper for IgBLAST v1.9. Reads were filtered out if the reads had weak V/J assignments (E-value above 1e-6), no CDR3, stop codons, out-of-frame junctions, or ambiguous translated residues. A V3J clonotype was defined by an identical inferred V gene, J gene, and CDR3 amino acid sequence. The percentage overlap between two repertoires was calculated by dividing the number of shared unique clonotypes by the size of the smaller repertoire. Repertoire richness was assessed with RTK rarefaction, the Chao1 estimator, and Recon v2.1 estimates of unobserved clonotypes. Generation probabilities for all TCRbeta clonotypes obtained by the gDNA method from a few donors were computed using OLGA. TCRdb's version of the immuneACCESS table is confined to in-frame rearrangements and falls short of the full clone set. An unresolved V gene accounts for under half of the shortfall where checked; the remainder is of unknown origin. That table gives V, J and clone size, and the DNA gave D and trimming. The sample contains about 1.9 million clones, around 95% of them found a single time. Jointly, the top ten make up more than 1.5% of the sample.

The sample belongs to a study of shared clonotypes between healthy human individuals (dated by TCRdb to between 2020 and 2021). General notes on the study: A couple of women and a few men aged 18 to 49 years were included in the cohort. The study deeply sequenced blood TCR repertoires of several healthy adults to estimate repertoire size and the extent of clonotype sharing between individuals. For each donor, CD4 naive and CD4 memory were each run on three plates, CD8 naive on two plates, and CD8 memory on one plate. To increase sequencing depth and limit assay-specific biases, different laboratories used diverse techniques to prepare libraries and sequence TCR repertoires. Between about 0.9 and 8.9 billion PBMCs per donor were obtained by leukapheresis. Summary of the overall study and its limitations: Because the study included only a small number of donors, the genetic and exposure-history diversity represented was limited. Compared with non-shared clonotypes, the clonotypes found in all four sorted-subset donors had higher generation probabilities. Larger estimated clonotype richness was generally found for naive subsets than for memory subsets. About 5% of naive CD4, 3% to 4% of naive CD8, 2% to 2.5% of memory CD4, and approximately 0.4% of memory CD8 clonotypes were shared across several donors. Sampling was restricted to blood, and TCR repertoires in tissue are likely to differ from TCR repertoires in blood. Pairwise subsampling indicated that sequencing depth was expected to affect the degree of clonotype sharing among donors. Incomplete sequencing was indicated by rarefaction of sorted-subset datasets, despite the large sequencing depth.

Recombination connected TRBV7-6 to TRBJ2-7; tentative D gene TRBD2, with 5 bases matching. The sequence came from a man between 18 and 29 years old in good health. Some clones in this sample may be carry-over from other donors' samples. Sequenced: naive CD8+ T cells from PBMCs. The cell subset or site label corresponds to: CD45RA+CCR7+. The CDR3: CASSLAGDADEQYF. Here is the DNA: TGTGCCAGCAGCTTAGCGGGAGACGCCGACGAGCAGTACTTC.